The 7 T cell receptor beta chains reported below all come from one sample, sequenced in a study of CD8 T cells in Susac syndrome. Reverse transcription of roughly 0.5 to 1 ug RNA was carried out with random hexamers. TCRdb called the immunoSEQ multiplex PCR reads again in MiXCR, with one record for every CDR3 protein. The top ten hold approximately 0.9% of the sample, which has tens of thousands of distinct CDR3 sequences, 94% seen once. Sequenced: CD8+ T cells from PBMCs. The receptors were sampled from a human donor with Susac syndrome.

This chain joins TRBV7-9 and TRBJ1-4; possibly TRBD1 for D (5 bases). This CDR3 has 15 residues. Deletions cut 5 bases from V and 8 bases from J, with 18 bases between. Germline V CDR1 and CDR2: SEHNR, FQNEAQ (reference sequence). CDR3 loop: CASSHLEGWEEKLFF. CDR3 nucleotides: TGTGCCAGCAGCCACCTGGAGGGGTGGGAGGAAAAACTGTTTTTT.

The chain uses TRBV15 and TRBJ2-5; TRBD2 might be the D (6 bases). Germline V gene data show CDR1 as LNHNV and CDR2 as YYDKDF (reference sequence). There are 17 residues in the CDR3. V gave up 0 bases and J gave up 2 bases, with 16 bases separating them. CDR3 in amino acids: CATSRDKRLGLQETQYF. In DNA form, the CDR3 reads TGTGCCACCAGCAGAGATAAGAGGTTGGGACTTCAAGAGACCCAGTACTTC. Together with reference TRBV15 and TRBJ2-5, the CDR3 gives the full variable domain: DAMVIQNPRYQVTQFGKPVTLSCSQTLNHNVMYWYQQKSSQAPKLLFHYYDKDFNNEADTPDNFQSRRPNTSFCFLDIRSPGLGDTAMYLCATSRDKRLGLQETQYFGPGTRLLVL.

This chain joins TRBV5-6 and TRBJ1-2; 8 nucleotides match TRBD1. Germline V lookup: CDR1 SGHDT, CDR2 YYEEEE. Trimming cost V 4 bases and J 4 bases; bases outside gene matches: 3. CDR3 length equals 13 residues. CDR3: CASSARGPYGYTF. CDR3 nucleotides: TGTGCCAGCAGCGCCAGGGGGCCCTATGGCTACACCTTC.

The rearrangement links TRBV7-9 to TRBJ2-5, with 10 nucleotides matching TRBD2. CDR1 is SEHNR, CDR2 FQNEAQ, per germline (reference sequence). The CDR3 length is 17 residues. Losses at the gene ends were 5 bases for V and 7 bases for J; bases not matched to a gene: 16. The CDR3 spells CASSPRGSGGSRVTQYF. CDR3 in DNA: TGTGCCAGCAGCCCCCGGGGTAGCGGGGGGTCACGGGTGACCCAGTACTTC.

V is TRBV29-1 and J is TRBJ2-1; TRBD2 might be the D (5 bases). The germline CDR1 and CDR2 sequences are SQVTM and ANQGSEA. This CDR3 contains 15 residues. The DNA of the CDR3 is TGCAGTGCAGAGGGCAGGCCTGAGATCTACAATGAGCAGTTCTTC. Translation: CSAEGRPEIYNEQFF.

The genes are TRBV7-2 and TRBJ2-1; D is undetermined. V lost 4 bases and J lost 5, with 12 bases in between. The germline V gene encodes CDR1 SGHTA and CDR2 FQGNSA. This CDR3 spans 14 amino acids. CDR3 sequence reads: CASSSDSFDNEQFF. The DNA of the CDR3 is TGTGCCAGCAGCTCAGATTCCTTCGACAATGAGCAGTTCTTC.

V usage is TRBV29-1 and J usage is TRBJ2-2, with D unresolved. V was cut by 5 bases and J by 3 bases, with 4 bases left in between. The CDR3 extends over 11 amino acids. CDR1 is SQVTM, CDR2 ANQGSEA, per germline. The CDR3 DNA reads as TGCAGCGTTCGGGACACCGGGGAGCTGTTTTTT. This codes for CSVRDTGELFF.